A selection of T cell receptor beta chains follows, all from one sample in a study of T cells in localized non-small cell lung cancer. Assay: immunoSEQ multiplex PCR; the TCRdb copy retains only in-frame clones and omits some. The sample holds about 82,000 clones, over 60% seen once. The material was PBMCs, obtained before any cancer treatment. All receptors derive from a man aged 40 to 69 with stage II squamous cell lung carcinoma. Each CDR3 is given with its conserved first and last residue. A D gene is named only where the DNA matches it firmly. Clone size appears in some rows only: once, few, many, or a class for an expanded clone.

TRBJ1-6 NA NA TRBV2 TGTGCCAGCAGTGAACCCAGGGTGGACTTTTCACCCCTCCACTTT CASSEPRVDFSPLHF
TRBJ2-5 NA TRBD2 TRBV5-1 TGCGCCAGCAGCTTGGTTGCAGCGGGAGGTTTGGAGACCCAGTACTTC CASSLVAAGGLETQYF
TRBJ1-6 NA NA TRBV2 TGTGCCAGCAGTGAAGCAAGTCCGCCAGTTTTGAGCGCACCCCTCCACTTT CASSEASPPVLSAPLHF
TRBJ2-1 NA NA TRBV7-2 TGTGCCAGCAGCTCTCAATACAATGAGCAGTTCTTC CASSSQYNEQFF
TRBJ1-5 many NA TRBV10-3 TGTGCCATCAGTGAGGCCGGCTCACCCCGGGGTCAGCCCCAGCATTTT CAISEAGSPRGQPQHF
TRBJ1-1 NA NA TRBV7-3 TGTGCCAGCAGCTCCTCGGGGACGGGCCGCGGGTTCGAGCTCCTCTTCTTT CASSSSGTGRGFELLFF
TRBJ2-1 NA NA TRBV5-8 TGTGCCAGCAGCCAAGCCGGGGTCACTTACAATGAGCAGTTCTTC CASSQAGVTYNEQFF
TRBJ2-3 NA TRBD2 TRBV7-8 TGTGCCAGCAGCTTAGCTTTTAGCGGGATGACAGATACGCAGTATTTT CASSLAFSGMTDTQYF
TRBJ2-1 NA NA TRBV28 TGTGCCAGCAGGAAGGGGGGGGCGGGAGCAAACAATGAGCAGTTCTTC CASRKGGAGANNEQFF
TRBJ1-1 NA NA TRBV7-9 TGTGCCAGCATTTACGGACAGCCGAACACTGAAGCTTTCTTT CASIYGQPNTEAFF
TRBJ2-1 many NA TRBV4-2 TGTGCCAGCAGCCAAGATGTGGGGGCCCCCCAGTTCTTC CASSQDVGAPQFF
TRBJ2-7 once TRBD1 TRBV11-3 TGTGCCAGCAGCTCCCGGGCTGACAGGGCTTCCGAGCAGTACTTC CASSSRADRASEQYF
TRBJ2-2 NA TRBD2 TRBV19 TGTGCCAGTTGGGGGACTAGGAGTCGCGGGGAGCTGTTTTTT CASWGTRSRGELFF
TRBJ1-4 NA NA TRBV7-2 TGTGCCAGCAGCTTCGGAGGAACTAATGAAAAACTGTTTTTT CASSFGGTNEKLFF
TRBJ1-3 few NA TRBV5-6 TGTGCCAGCAGTTTCGGGACACTCTCTGGAAACACCATATATTTT CASSFGTLSGNTIYF
TRBJ1-2 few NA TRBV4-1 TGCGCCAGCAGCCAAGACCCGACTATAATCTATGGCTACACCTTC CASSQDPTIIYGYTF
TRBJ2-3 NA TRBD2 TRBV5-1 TGCGCCAGCAGCACGGCGGACTACCGGGGGGCAGATACGCAGTATTTT CASSTADYRGADTQYF
TRBJ2-5 NA NA TRBV9 TGTGCCAGCAGCGCCCCGGGAGAGAGGGAGACCCAGTACTTC CASSAPGERETQYF
TRBJ2-7 NA TRBD2 TRBV5-1 TGCGCCAGCAGCTGGGGACTAGCGGCCTACGAGCAGTACTTC CASSWGLAAYEQYF
TRBJ2-7 NA NA TRBV14 TGTGCCAGCAGCCAAGAGAAAACAGCCGAGCAGTACTTC CASSQEKTAEQYF
TRBJ2-7 NA TRBD2 TRBV29-1 TGCAGCGTCCGAGGCCGAGGGACTAGCGGGAGCGACGAGCAGTACTTC CSVRGRGTSGSDEQYF
TRBJ2-6 NA TRBD1 TRBV7-9 TGTGCCAGCAGCCAGGACAGGGACCTAAGTGGGGCCAACGTCCTGACTTTC CASSQDRDLSGANVLTF
TRBJ2-3 NA TRBD2 TRBV7-2 TGTGCCAGCAGCTTGACGGGAGGAAAGGTCACAGATACGCAGTATTTT CASSLTGGKVTDTQYF
TRBJ2-3 NA NA TRBV6-1 TGTGCCAGCAGTGAAGGCGTCGGTATCACAGATACGCAGTATTTT CASSEGVGITDTQYF